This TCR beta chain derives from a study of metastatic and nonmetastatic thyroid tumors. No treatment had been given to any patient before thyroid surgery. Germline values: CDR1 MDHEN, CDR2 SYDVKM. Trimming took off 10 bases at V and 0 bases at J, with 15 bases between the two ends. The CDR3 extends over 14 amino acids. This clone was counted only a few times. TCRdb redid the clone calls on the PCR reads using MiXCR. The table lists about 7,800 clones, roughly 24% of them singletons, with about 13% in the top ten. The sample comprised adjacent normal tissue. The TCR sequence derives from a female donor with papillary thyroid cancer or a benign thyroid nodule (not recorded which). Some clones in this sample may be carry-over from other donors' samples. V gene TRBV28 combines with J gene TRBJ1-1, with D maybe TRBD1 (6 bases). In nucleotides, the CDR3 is TGTGCCACAAAGAGGGGGGATGTGAACACTGAAGCTTTCTTT. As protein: CATKRGDVNTEAFF.